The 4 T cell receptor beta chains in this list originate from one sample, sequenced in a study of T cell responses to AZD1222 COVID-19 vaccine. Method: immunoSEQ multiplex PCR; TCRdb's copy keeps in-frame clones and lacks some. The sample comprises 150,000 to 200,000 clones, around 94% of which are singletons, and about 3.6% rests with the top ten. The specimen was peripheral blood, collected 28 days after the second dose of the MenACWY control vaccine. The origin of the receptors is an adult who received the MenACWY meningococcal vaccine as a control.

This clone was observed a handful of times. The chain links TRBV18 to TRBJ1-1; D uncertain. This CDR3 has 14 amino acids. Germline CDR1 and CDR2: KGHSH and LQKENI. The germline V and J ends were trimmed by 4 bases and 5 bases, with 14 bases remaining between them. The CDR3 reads CASSLGGRRTEAFF. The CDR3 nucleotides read TGTGCCAGCTCACTCGGAGGGAGACGGACTGAAGCTTTCTTT. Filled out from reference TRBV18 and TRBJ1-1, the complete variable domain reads NAGVMQNPRHLVRRRGQEARLRCSPMKGHSHVYWYRQLPEEGLKFMVYLQKENIIDESGMPKERFSAEFPKEGPSILRIQQVVRGDSAAYFCASSLGGRRTEAFFGQGTRLTVV.

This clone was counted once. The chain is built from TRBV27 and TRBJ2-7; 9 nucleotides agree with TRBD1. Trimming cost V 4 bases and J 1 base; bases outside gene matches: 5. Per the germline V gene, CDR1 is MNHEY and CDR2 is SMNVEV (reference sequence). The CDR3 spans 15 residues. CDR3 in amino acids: CASSSPGQGSYEQYF. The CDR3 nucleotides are TGTGCCAGCAGTTCCCCGGGACAGGGATCCTACGAGCAGTACTTC.

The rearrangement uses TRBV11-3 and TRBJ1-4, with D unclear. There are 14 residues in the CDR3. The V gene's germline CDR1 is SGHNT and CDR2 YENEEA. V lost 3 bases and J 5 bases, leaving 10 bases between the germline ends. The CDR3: CASSLNWANEKLFF. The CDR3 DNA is TGTGCCAGCAGCTTGAATTGGGCGAATGAAAAACTGTTTTTT.

CDR3 sequence: CASSKGQGAPQPQHF. CDR3 nucleotides: TGTGCCAGCAGCAAAGGCCAGGGGGCTCCTCAGCCCCAGCATTTT. The genes are TRBV21-1 and TRBJ1-5; the table's TRBD1 call for D was not verified on the DNA. TRBV21-1 is a recognized pseudogene. This CDR3 region has 15 residues.